Listed below are T cell receptor beta chains from one sample, sequenced in a study of blood T cell repertoires in COVID-19. Profiled with immunoSEQ multiplex PCR; TCRdb holds only in-frame clones, not every one. The table lists under 550,000 clones, approximately 90% of them singletons. The sequenced material came from peripheral blood. The source is a man between 18 and 35 years old with COVID-19, enrolled during active disease. The conserved cysteine and the conserved F or W are not part of the CDR3 here. Fields, in order: V gene, clone size, J gene, D gene, CDR3 protein. The D gene is left open where the match is weak. The size entry is marked missing in some rows and otherwise reads once, few, many or a size class.

TRBV7-9	few	TRBJ1-6	TRBD1	ASSSTGRYNSPLH
TRBV19	.	TRBJ1-2	TRBD1	ASSQQGALNGYT
TRBV19	many	TRBJ2-5	.	ASSPRVGAPGQETQY
TRBV2	few	TRBJ2-7	.	ASSAGPTHEQY
TRBV6-2/TRBV6-3	.	TRBJ1-6	.	ASSYSGPGTSSYNSPLH
TRBV27	.	TRBJ2-1	TRBD1	ASSWTGLHEQF
TRBV5-4	.	TRBJ1-3	TRBD1	ASSRDRRDTIY
TRBV12-3/TRBV12-4	.	TRBJ1-2	.	ASQVGFYGYT
TRBV4-2	.	TRBJ1-1	.	ASSQEQGRENTEAF
TRBV3-1/TRBV3-2	once	TRBJ1-3	.	ASSRARAVSGNTIY
TRBV23-1	few	TRBJ2-1	.	ASSLWGRSYNEQF
TRBV28	.	TRBJ2-7	TRBD1	ASSPRGQGGREQY
TRBV27	.	TRBJ1-1	TRBD1	ASRVTGGITEAF
TRBV6-5	.	TRBJ2-7	.	ASSYGGLTSYEQY
TRBV5-4	.	TRBJ2-2	.	ASSLKRGGNTGELF
TRBV27	once	TRBJ1-6	.	ASSFDHGVVSPLH
TRBV5-6	once	TRBJ1-5	TRBD1	ASSSSQGAGNQPQH
TRBV3-1/TRBV3-2	.	TRBJ2-3	.	ASSAYLDEEGDTQY
TRBV11-3	.	TRBJ2-7	TRBD2	ASSFLWTRASDEQY
TRBV7-6	.	TRBJ2-1	.	ASSYRLGLDNEQF
TRBV7-3	.	TRBJ2-2	.	ASSTYTGELF
TRBV5-1	.	TRBJ2-1	TRBD2	ASSFGTSGVDEQF
TRBV2	once	TRBJ2-3	.	ASGGGTDTQY
TRBV28	.	TRBJ1-2	.	ASSLDIANYGYT
TRBV2	.	TRBJ2-1	TRBD1	ASRKPGQGGQGNEQF
TRBV2	.	TRBJ1-4	.	ASSTRRGEKLF
TRBV24-1	.	TRBJ2-1	.	ATSSAEGGHEQF
TRBV29-1	.	TRBJ1-1	.	SVRGSTEAF
TRBV11-3	.	TRBJ2-1	TRBD2	ASSPWSGTSGASSYNEQF
TRBV7-9	few	TRBJ2-1	TRBD2	ASSSAGGDNEQF
TRBV10-3	.	TRBJ2-2	.	AISEIGGDTGELF
TRBV2	.	TRBJ2-3	TRBD2	ASTVAGMGTQY
TRBV5-4	.	TRBJ1-1	.	ASSLRGTNTEAF
TRBV6-5	once	TRBJ1-5	.	ASRPQGNQPQH
TRBV15	.	TRBJ2-1	.	ATSRGGTTYNEQF
TRBV5-1	.	TRBJ1-1	TRBD1	ASSLAWGQMNTEAF
TRBV11-2	.	TRBJ2-5	.	ASSPVFGETQY
TRBV2	.	TRBJ2-5	.	ASKGGGETQY
TRBV27	once	TRBJ1-5	.	ASSFLGGNQPQH
TRBV5-6	.	TRBJ1-2	.	ASSLGLYGYT
TRBV25-1	.	TRBJ1-2	TRBD1	ASSELGQGSYGYT
TRBV6-5	.	TRBJ2-2	TRBD2	ASSYGASGNTGELF
TRBV3-1/TRBV3-2	.	TRBJ1-2	TRBD1	ASSRDRGGMGYT
TRBV6-6	few	TRBJ1-5	.	ASSTDSNQPQH